The next 26 T cell receptor beta chains were all read from a single sample in a study of tumor and adjacent non-tumor tissue in lung cancer. The library came from three nested PCR rounds adapted from ARM-PCR protocols. TCRdb re-analysed the multiplex PCR reads in MiXCR, keeping a single row per CDR3 protein. The sample yields approximately 90,000 distinct CDR3 sequences, around 65% seen once. The template was RNA from unsorted bulk tissue. The sequencing sample was made of lung tumor tissue. The source of these receptors is a man aged 65 to 85 with non-small cell lung cancer.

This clonotype was observed many times. This rearrangement joins TRBV6-6 to TRBJ1-5, with D unresolved. The germline gives CDR1 MNHNY, CDR2 SVGAGI (reference sequence). CDR3 length equals 13 residues. V gave up 6 bases and J gave up 4 bases, with 10 bases separating them. The CDR3 DNA follows: TGTGCCAGCAGCTTAGACCTAAATCAGCCCCAGCATTTT. It encodes CASSLDLNQPQHF.

This clonotype was observed a single time. This clone may be a read error of a much larger clone one base away. As DNA, the CDR3 is TGTGCCAGCAGCTTGCTCGGACAGACCTTAGCCAAAAACATTCGGTACTTC. Its protein product is CASSLLGQTLAKNIRYF. The rearrangement links TRBV5-4 to TRBJ2-4; tentatively, D is TRBD1 (6 bases). CDR1 and CDR2 from the germline V gene are SGHNT and YYREEE (reference sequence). The CDR3 sequence is 17 residues long.

This clonotype appeared many times. This rearrangement joins TRBV14 to TRBJ1-2; D not resolved. V was clipped by 0 bases and J by 2 bases, with 10 bases between them. This CDR3 contains 15 residues. Per the germline V gene, CDR1 is SGHDN and CDR2 is FVKESK. CDR3 sequence (DNA): TGTGCCAGCAGCCAAGATCTGGCAGTCAACTATGGCTACACCTTC. The encoded protein is CASSQDLAVNYGYTF.

Comment on this clonotype: Being one base from a much bigger clone, this may be a read error. V is TRBV20-1 and J is TRBJ1-1; D might be TRBD1 (5 bases). This CDR3 region has 13 residues. CDR1 DFQATT and CDR2 SNEGSKA come from the germline V gene (reference sequence). The germline V and J ends were trimmed by 3 bases and 0 bases, with 8 bases remaining between them. CDR3: CSARRQLNTEAFF. The CDR3, as DNA: TGCAGTGCTAGGCGACAGTTGAACACTGAAGCTTTCTTT.

This clonotype was observed a handful of times. At one end the junction does not follow the germline gene, possibly because of a read error. V usage is TRBV6-1 and J usage is TRBJ2-7; tentative D call: TRBD1 (6 bases). Germline V gene lookup returns CDR1 MNHNS and CDR2 SASEGT. CDR3 size: 13 residues. The CDR3 nucleotides read TGTGCTAGCAGTCCCCAGGGGTCGCACGAGCAGTACTTC. This codes for CASSPQGSHEQYF.

Comments on this clonotype: This could be a read error, since a much larger clone is one nucleotide away. V and J are TRBV6-1 and TRBJ2-1; 10 bases match TRBD2. V lost 5 bases to trimming and J lost 7 bases; unmatched junction nucleotides: 5. This CDR3 has 14 amino acids. Germline V CDR1 and CDR2: MNHNS, SASEGT. CDR3 sequence (DNA): TGTGCCAGCAGTAGGCTAGCGGGAGTGAATGAGCAGTTCTTC. It encodes CASSRLAGVNEQFF.

With regard to this clonotype: The germline gene is not matched at one end of the junction; a read error may be the cause. The chain carries TRBV12-3 or TRBV12-4 and TRBJ2-1; weak D call: TRBD1 (6 bases). This CDR3 spans 15 amino acids. DNA of the CDR3: TGTGCCAGCAGTTCGGGGACACTCTCTAGTAATGAGCAGCTCTTC. Its protein is CASSSGTLSSNEQLF.

J is TRBJ1-2 and V is TRBV29-1; D may be TRBD1 (6 bases). Looked up from germline, CDR1 is SQVTM and CDR2 is ANQGSEA. The CDR3 is made up of 17 amino acids. V lost 1 base and J 6 bases, leaving 24 bases between the germline ends. The CDR3 loop reads CSVEAGKGTPHHDGYTF. The CDR3, as DNA: TGCAGCGTTGAAGCGGGTAAAGGGACACCTCATCACGATGGCTACACCTTC.

Comment on this clonotype: Lacking the conserved final phenylalanine or tryptophan, this CDR3 likely reflects a read error. It is unclear where the CDR3 begins or ends on the DNA, so no DNA is shown, and the CDR3 is as TCRdb lists it. The chain is built from TRBV11-3 and TRBJ2-5. Germline values: CDR1 SGHNT, CDR2 YENEEA. Ends included, the CDR3 has 13 residues. CDR3 amino acids: CANSPGLGETQNL.

Worth noting for this clonotype: A junction end diverges from the germline sequence, so it may reflect a read error. The V call is TRBV6-5, the J call TRBJ1-5; D is unresolved. This CDR3 region has 14 residues. CDR1 is MNHEY and CDR2 is SVGAGI in the germline V gene. DNA for the CDR3: TGTGCTAGCAAAGAAGGGTCTAACGATCAGCCCCAGCATTTT. Translation gives CASKEGSNDQPQHF.

Turning to this clonotype: A read error may be the cause here, since a much bigger clone is one base away. The rearrangement uses TRBV6-1 and TRBJ2-1, with TRBD2 matching 10 bases. After removal of 7 bases from V and 8 bases from J, the junction contained 11 bases not matched to a gene. The CDR3 is made up of 15 amino acids. Germline loops: CDR1 MNHNS, CDR2 SASEGT. The CDR3: CASTPAGGSGDEQFF. In nucleotides, the CDR3 is TGTGCCAGCACACCAGCGGGAGGGAGTGGGGATGAGCAGTTCTTC.

This clonotype was seen a few times. Germline is not matched at one junction end, which may reflect a read error. This chain links TRBV5-4 with TRBJ1-3; no clear D. Germline assignment: CDR1 SGHNT and CDR2 YYREEE (reference sequence). This CDR3 is 16 amino acids long. The CDR3 DNA reads TGTGCCAGCAGCTTTGGAGGGTCAACTTCTGGAAACACCACATATTTT. Translating gives CASSFGGSTSGNTTYF.

Concerning this clonotype itself: An end of the junction differs from the germline gene, which may be a read error. The chain carries TRBV14 and TRBJ2-3; 13 bases line up with TRBD2. Germline CDR1 SGHDN, CDR2 FVKESK. The CDR3 contains 19 residues. This chain's CDR3 is CATSQDGLAGEWGTDRQYF. The DNA for the CDR3 is TGTGCCACCAGCCAAGATGGACTAGCGGGAGAATGGGGCACAGATAGGCAGTATTTT.

Worth noting for this clonotype: Sequence at one end of the junction differs from germline and may be a read error. The chain links TRBV11-2 to TRBJ2-1, with 8 bases fitting TRBD2. This CDR3 contains 17 residues. From germline, CDR1 is SGHAT and CDR2 FQNNGV. The CDR3 nucleotides are TGTGCCTGCAGCCCGGGACTAGGAAGGAACTCCTACAATGAGCAGATCTTC. Residues: CACSPGLGRNSYNEQIF. Looking up the rest from reference TRBV11-2 and TRBJ2-1 gives the full variable domain: EAGVAQSPRYKIIEKRQSVAFWCNPISGHATLYWYQQILGQGPKLLIQFQNNGVVDDSQLPKDRFSAERLKGVDSTLKIQPAKLEDSAVYLCACSPGLGRNSYNEQIFGPGTRLTVL.

A remark on this clonotype: Because the CDR3 is missing its conserved closing phenylalanine or tryptophan, this is likely a read error. V is TRBV7-8 and J is TRBJ2-1; the D is unclear. CDR1 is SGHVS and CDR2 is FQNEAQ in the germline V gene. With 4 bases removed from V and 9 bases from J, the gap between germline ends came to 22 bases. The CDR3 sequence is 16 residues long. In DNA, the CDR3 is TGTGCCAGCAGCTCCGATTTGTCCGGAGCCAAGAGTGAGCAGTTCCTC. Encoded protein: CASSSDLSGAKSEQFL.

Details on this clonotype: This may come from a read error, since a much larger clone is one base off. The chain joins TRBV12-3 or TRBV12-4 to TRBJ2-1; 10 positions agree with TRBD2. This CDR3 is built from 15 residues. Trimming removed 1 base from V and 7 bases from J; junction bases left unmatched: 4. In DNA, the CDR3 is TGTGCCAGCAGTTTAGTCGCTAGCGGGAGTAATGAGCAGTTCTTC. It yields the protein CASSLVASGSNEQFF.

Concerning this clonotype itself: The final CDR3 position lacks the conserved phenylalanine or tryptophan, pointing to a likely read error. The rearrangement joins TRBV5-4 to TRBJ2-7; D might be TRBD2 (5 bases). Germline lookup yields CDR1 SGHNT and CDR2 YYREEE (reference sequence). The CDR3 is 16 residues long. V lost 3 bases and J 6 bases, leaving 22 bases between the germline ends. CDR3 nucleotide sequence: TGTGCCAGCAGCTGGGATAATATCGGAGGATATCGCGAGCAGTACTTA. Translating it yields CASSWDNIGGYREQYL.

V gene TRBV14 combines with J gene TRBJ1-2, with 7 bases identical to TRBD1. The CDR3 loop spans 17 amino acids. Germline CDR1 is SGHDN and CDR2 is FVKESK. J was trimmed by 7 bases and V by 1 base; bases with no gene match: 15. CDR3 bases: TGTGCCAGCAGCCAAGCCCAAGGACAGGCTTCTTCGCGTGGCTACACCTTC. Translation: CASSQAQGQASSRGYTF.

Many counts were recorded for this clonotype. The chain uses TRBV5-6 and TRBJ1-5; tentatively, D is TRBD1 (5 bases). There are 17 residues in the CDR3. With 3 bases removed from V and 2 bases from J, the gap between germline ends came to 18 bases. The germline V gene has CDR1 SGHDT and CDR2 YYEEEE. The CDR3: CASSSLGGEVGNQPQHF. The CDR3 DNA reads TGTGCCAGCAGCTCTCTCGGGGGGGAGGTGGGCAATCAGCCCCAGCATTTT.

This clonotype was seen only a few times. This clone may be a read error of a much larger clone one base away. CDR3 nucleotide sequence: TGTGCCAGCAGTTACAGACATAGCCCGGGTGGAGAGACCCAGTACTTC. It codes for CASSYRHSPGGETQYF. The gene calls are TRBV6-5 and TRBJ2-5; no clear D gene. Germline-derived CDR1 and CDR2 are MNHEY and SVGAGI. CDR3 size: 16 residues. Between the trimmed V and J ends, which lost 2 bases and 4 bases, there was a span of 17 bases.

Regarding this clonotype: Just one base apart from a much larger clone, this may be a read error. The chain carries TRBV5-4 and TRBJ1-5, with TRBD1 identical over 8 bases. There are 14 residues in the CDR3. Germline CDR1 is SGHNT and CDR2 is YYREEE (reference sequence). CDR3 loop: CASSLGQGNQAQHF. The DNA for the CDR3 is TGTGCCAGCAGCTTGGGACAGGGGAATCAGGCCCAGCATTTT. The variable domain in full, completed from reference TRBV5-4 and TRBJ1-5, reads ETGVTQSPTHLIKTRGQQVTLRCSSQSGHNTVSWYQQALGQGPQFIFQYYREEENGRGNFPPRFSGLQFPNYSSELNVNALELDDSALYLCASSLGQGNQAQHFGDGTRLSIL.

In the case of this clonotype: The germline gene is not matched at one end of the junction; a read error may be the cause. This chain connects TRBV11-2 to TRBJ2-3, with unresolved D. Germline V gene sequence: CDR1 SGHAT, CDR2 FQNNGV. The CDR3 totals 16 residues. CDR3 in DNA: TGTGCCAGCAGCTTAGACAGGACGATTGGCACAGATGCGCAGTATTTT. It codes for CASSLDRTIGTDAQYF.

Comment on this clonotype: Lacking the conserved final phenylalanine or tryptophan, this CDR3 likely reflects a read error. The chain joins TRBV6-5 to TRBJ2-4; TRBD1 or TRBD2 may be the D gene (5 bases each). The V end was cut by 0 bases, the J end by 3 bases, with 12 bases between. The CDR3 has 16 residues. CDR1 and CDR2 from the germline V gene are MNHEY and SVGAGI. CDR3 in DNA: TGTGCCAGCAGTTACTCGATTAGTGGGGGCAAAAACATTCAGTACCTC. Protein sequence: CASSYSISGGKNIQYL.

The J gene is TRBJ1-4, the V gene TRBV11-1; 7 positions match TRBD1. The CDR3 covers 15 residues. Germline CDR1 is SGHAT and CDR2 is FQDESV (reference sequence). Trimming at V came to 8 bases and at J to 1 base, leaving 7 bases not matched to a gene. CDR3 sequence: CASDLNRGTNEKLFF. CDR3 coding DNA: TGTGCCAGCGACTTGAACAGGGGAACTAATGAAAAACTGTTTTTT.

The table lists this clonotype with many counts. This chain links TRBV28 with TRBJ2-7, with D perhaps matching TRBD1 or TRBD2 (5 bases each). Germline V gives CDR1 MDHEN, CDR2 SYDVKM. The CDR3 has 14 residues. V was shortened by 5 bases and J by 0 bases, with 11 bases between the two germline ends. The CDR3 region has the DNA TGTGCCAGCAGTCCCACGGGACGCTCCTACGAGCAGTACTTC. Its translation is CASSPTGRSYEQYF.

About this clonotype: Here the CDR3 omits its conserved ending phenylalanine or tryptophan, so a read error is the likely source. Because the CDR3's place on the DNA is in doubt, the DNA is left out and the CDR3 is given as listed by TCRdb. J is TRBJ1-5 and V is TRBV6-1. The germline V gene has CDR1 MNHNS and CDR2 SASEGT. The CDR3 adds up to 14 amino acids, both ends counted. The CDR3 is CASTGTAVNQPQHY.